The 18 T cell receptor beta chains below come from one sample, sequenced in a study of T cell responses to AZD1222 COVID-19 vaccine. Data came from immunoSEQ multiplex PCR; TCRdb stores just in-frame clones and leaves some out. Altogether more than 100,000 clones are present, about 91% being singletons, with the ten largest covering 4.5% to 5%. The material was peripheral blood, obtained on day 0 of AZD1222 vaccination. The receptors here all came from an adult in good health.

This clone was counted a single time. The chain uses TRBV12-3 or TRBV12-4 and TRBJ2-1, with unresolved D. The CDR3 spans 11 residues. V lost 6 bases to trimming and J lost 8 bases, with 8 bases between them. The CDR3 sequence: CASSPSHEQFF. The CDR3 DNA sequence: TGTGCCAGCAGCCCATCCCATGAGCAGTTCTTC.

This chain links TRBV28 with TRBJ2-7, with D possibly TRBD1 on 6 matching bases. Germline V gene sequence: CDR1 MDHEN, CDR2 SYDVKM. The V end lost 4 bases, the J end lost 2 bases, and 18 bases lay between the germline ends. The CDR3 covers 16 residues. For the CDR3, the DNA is TGTGCCAGCAGTTCCCAGCGGACAGAAAAAACCTACGAGCAGTACTTC. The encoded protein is CASSSQRTEKTYEQYF.

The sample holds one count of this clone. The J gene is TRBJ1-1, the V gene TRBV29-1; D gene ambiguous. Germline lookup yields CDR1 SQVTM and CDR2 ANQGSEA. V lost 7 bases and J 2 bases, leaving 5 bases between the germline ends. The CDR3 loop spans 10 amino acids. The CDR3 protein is CSGSNTEAFF. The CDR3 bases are TGCAGCGGTAGTAACACTGAAGCTTTCTTT.

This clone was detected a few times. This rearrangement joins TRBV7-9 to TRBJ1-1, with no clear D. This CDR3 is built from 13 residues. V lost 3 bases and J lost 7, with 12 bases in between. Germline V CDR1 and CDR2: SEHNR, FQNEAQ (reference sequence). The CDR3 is CASSFRAANEAFF. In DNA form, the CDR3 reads TGTGCCAGCAGCTTCCGGGCCGCGAATGAAGCTTTCTTT.

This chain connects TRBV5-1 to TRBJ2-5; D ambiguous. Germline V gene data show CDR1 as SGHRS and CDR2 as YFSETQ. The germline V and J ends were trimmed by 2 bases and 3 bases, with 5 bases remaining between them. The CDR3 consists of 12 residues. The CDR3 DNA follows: TGCGCCAGCAGCTTCACGGAAGAGACCCAGTACTTC. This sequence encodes CASSFTEETQYF.

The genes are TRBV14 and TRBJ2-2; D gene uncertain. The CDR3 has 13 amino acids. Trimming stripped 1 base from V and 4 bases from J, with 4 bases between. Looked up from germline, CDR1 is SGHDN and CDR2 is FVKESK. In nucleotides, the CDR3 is TGTGCCAGCAGCCAAGTTGGCACCGGGGAGCTGTTTTTT. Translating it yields CASSQVGTGELFF.

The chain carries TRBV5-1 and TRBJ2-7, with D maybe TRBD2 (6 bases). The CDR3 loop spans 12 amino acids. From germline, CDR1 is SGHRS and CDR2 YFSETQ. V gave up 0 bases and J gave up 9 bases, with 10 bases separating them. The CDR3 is CASSLEVGGQYF. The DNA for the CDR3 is TGCGCCAGCAGCTTGGAGGTGGGAGGGCAGTACTTC.

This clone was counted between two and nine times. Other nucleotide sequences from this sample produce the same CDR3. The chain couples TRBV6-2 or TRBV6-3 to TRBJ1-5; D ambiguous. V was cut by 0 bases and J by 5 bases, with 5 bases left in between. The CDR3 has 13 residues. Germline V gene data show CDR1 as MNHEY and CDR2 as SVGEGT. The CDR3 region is CASSYSTDQPQHF. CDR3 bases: TGTGCCAGCAGTTACTCGACGGATCAGCCCCAGCATTTT.

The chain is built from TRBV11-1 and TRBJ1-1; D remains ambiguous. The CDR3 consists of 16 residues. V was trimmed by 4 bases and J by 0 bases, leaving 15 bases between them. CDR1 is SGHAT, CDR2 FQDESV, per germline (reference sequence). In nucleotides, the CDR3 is TGTGCCAGCAGCTCGTCAGGAGTTTTAATGAACACTGAAGCTTTCTTT. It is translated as CASSSSGVLMNTEAFF.

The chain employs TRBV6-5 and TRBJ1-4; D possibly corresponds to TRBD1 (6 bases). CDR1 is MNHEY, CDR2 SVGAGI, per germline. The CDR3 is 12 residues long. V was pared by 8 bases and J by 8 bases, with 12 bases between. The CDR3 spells CASAGVGEKLFF. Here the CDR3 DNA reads TGTGCCAGCGCAGGGGTCGGGGAAAAACTGTTTTTT.

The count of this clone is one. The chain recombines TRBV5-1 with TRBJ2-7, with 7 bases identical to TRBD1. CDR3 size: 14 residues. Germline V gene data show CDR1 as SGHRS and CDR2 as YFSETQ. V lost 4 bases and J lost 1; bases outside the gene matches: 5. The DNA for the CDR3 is TGCGCCAGCAGCGTACTACAGGGGTCCTACGAGCAGTACTTC. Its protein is CASSVLQGSYEQYF. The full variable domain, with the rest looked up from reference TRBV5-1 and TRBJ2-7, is KAGVTQTPRYLIKTRGQQVTLSCSPISGHRSVSWYQQTPGQGLQFLFEYFSETQRNKGNFPGRFSGRQFSNSRSEMNVSTLELGDSALYLCASSVLQGSYEQYFGPGTRLTVT.

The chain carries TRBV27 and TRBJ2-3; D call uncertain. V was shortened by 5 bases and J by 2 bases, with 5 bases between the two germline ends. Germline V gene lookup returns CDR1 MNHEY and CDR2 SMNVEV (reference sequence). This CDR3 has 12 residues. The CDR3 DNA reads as TGTGCCAGCAGTACGCTCACAGATACGCAGTATTTT. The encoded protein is CASSTLTDTQYF.

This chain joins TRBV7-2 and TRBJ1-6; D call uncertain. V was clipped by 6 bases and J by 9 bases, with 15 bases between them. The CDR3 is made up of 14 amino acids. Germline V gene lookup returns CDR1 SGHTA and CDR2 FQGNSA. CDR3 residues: CASRSSVAPSPLHF. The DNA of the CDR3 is TGTGCCAGCAGGTCTTCGGTAGCCCCTTCACCCCTCCACTTT.

Here the CDR3 reads CASSIGGATNEKLFF. The CDR3 DNA sequence: TGTGCCAGTAGTATTGGGGGAGCAACTAATGAAAAACTGTTTTTT. This chain uses TRBV19 with TRBJ1-4; D perhaps matches TRBD1 (5 bases). The germline V gene has CDR1 LNHDA and CDR2 SQIVND (reference sequence). CDR3 length equals 15 residues. V was pared by 3 bases and J by 0 bases, with 8 bases between.

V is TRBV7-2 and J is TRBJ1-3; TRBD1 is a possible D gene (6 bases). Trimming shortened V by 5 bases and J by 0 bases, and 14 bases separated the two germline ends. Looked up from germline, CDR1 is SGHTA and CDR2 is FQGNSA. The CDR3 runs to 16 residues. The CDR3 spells CASSRGDTRSGNTIYF. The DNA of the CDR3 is TGTGCCAGCAGCAGGGGGGACACCCGCTCTGGAAACACCATATATTTT.

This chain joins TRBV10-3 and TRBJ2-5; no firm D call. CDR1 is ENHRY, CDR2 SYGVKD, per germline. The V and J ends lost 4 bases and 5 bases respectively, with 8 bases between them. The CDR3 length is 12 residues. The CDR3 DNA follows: TGTGCCATCAGTGCTAGGTCGGAGACCCAGTACTTC. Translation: CAISARSETQYF.

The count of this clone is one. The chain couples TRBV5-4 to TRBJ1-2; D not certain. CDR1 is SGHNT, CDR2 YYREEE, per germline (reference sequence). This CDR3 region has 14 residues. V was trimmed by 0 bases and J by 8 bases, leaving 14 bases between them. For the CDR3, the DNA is TGTGCCAGCAGCTTGGAACAAGGGATGGACGGCTACACCTTC. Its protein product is CASSLEQGMDGYTF.

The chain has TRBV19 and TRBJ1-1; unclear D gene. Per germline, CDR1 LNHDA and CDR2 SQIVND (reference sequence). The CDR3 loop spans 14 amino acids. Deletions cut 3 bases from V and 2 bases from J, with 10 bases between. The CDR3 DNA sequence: TGTGCCAGTAGTATTACACCTACCAACACTGAAGCTTTCTTT. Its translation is CASSITPTNTEAFF. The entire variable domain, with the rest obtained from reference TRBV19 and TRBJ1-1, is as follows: DGGITQSPKYLFRKEGQNVTLSCEQNLNHDAMYWYRQDPGQGLRLIYYSQIVNDFQKGDIAEGYSVSREKKESFPLTVTSAQKNPTAFYLCASSITPTNTEAFFGQGTRLTVV.